The 10 T cell receptor beta chains below were found in one sample sequenced in a study of technical replicates of blood from a handful of donors. The method was immunoSEQ multiplex PCR; TCRdb's version includes in-frame clones alone and lacks a portion of them. Altogether over 90,000 clones are present, about 96% being singletons, with the ten largest covering about 0.21%. The sample comprised T cells isolated from PBMCs. These receptors were collected from a human donor in good health.

The chain has TRBV27 and TRBJ2-7, with TRBD1 matching 8 bases. J gave up 4 bases and V 5 bases, and 10 bases lay outside the gene matches. Germline values: CDR1 MNHEY, CDR2 SMNVEV (reference sequence). This CDR3 region has 15 residues. The CDR3 DNA reads as TGTGCCAGCAGTGTAGAGGGACAGGAGAATTACGAGCAGTACTTC. Its protein product is CASSVEGQENYEQYF.

This chain connects TRBV9 to TRBJ2-1, with TRBD2 matching 11 bases. This CDR3 spans 16 amino acids. The germline V gene has CDR1 SGDLS and CDR2 YYNGEE. V was clipped by 1 base and J by 12 bases; unmatched bases: 12. The CDR3: CASSVTVLAGGSRQFF. As DNA, the CDR3 is TGTGCCAGCAGCGTAACAGTCCTAGCGGGGGGCTCCAGGCAGTTCTTC.

The V and J genes are TRBV6-1 and TRBJ1-5, with D perhaps TRBD1 (5 bases). Germline CDR1 is MNHNS and CDR2 is SASEGT. The CDR3 length is 13 residues. Between the trimmed V and J ends, which lost 11 bases and 5 bases, there was a span of 16 bases. The CDR3 nucleotides read TGTGCCCCCTCCGGGACGGGAGATCAGCCCCAGCATTTT. Protein sequence: CAPSGTGDQPQHF.

This chain joins TRBV9 and TRBJ2-7, with no clear D. V lost 0 bases and J 3 bases, leaving 10 bases between the germline ends. Germline V gives CDR1 SGDLS, CDR2 YYNGEE. This CDR3 spans 14 amino acids. CDR3 DNA: TGTGCCAGCAGCGTAGACGGAGAACACTACGAGCAGTACTTC. Residues: CASSVDGEHYEQYF.

The chain links TRBV11-2 to TRBJ1-1; TRBD1 might be the D (5 bases). Trimming stripped 5 bases from V and 0 bases from J, with 13 bases between. In germline, CDR1 is SGHAT, CDR2 FQNNGV. The CDR3 loop spans 15 amino acids. The CDR3 loop is CASSPLTEMNTEAFF. The CDR3 DNA reads TGTGCCAGCAGCCCCTTGACAGAAATGAACACTGAAGCTTTCTTT.

The chain uses TRBV11-2 and TRBJ2-7; 7 bases are a match to TRBD1. The CDR3 extends over 14 amino acids. J was trimmed by 3 bases and V by 6 bases; bases with no gene match: 8. Germline V lookup: CDR1 SGHAT, CDR2 FQNNGV. This CDR3 reads CASRTWDRSYEQYF. The CDR3 DNA is TGTGCCAGCAGGACCTGGGACAGAAGCTACGAGCAGTACTTC.

V usage is TRBV2 and J usage is TRBJ2-3; D is perhaps TRBD2 (6 bases). Trimming removed 9 bases at V and 4 bases at J, with 8 bases between. Looked up from germline, CDR1 is SNHLY and CDR2 is FYNNEI. The CDR3 runs to 11 residues. CDR3 protein: CASRGSDTQYF. In DNA form, the CDR3 reads TGTGCCAGTCGGGGGTCAGATACGCAGTATTTT.

The chain couples TRBV14 to TRBJ2-1, with D uncertain. CDR1 and CDR2 (germline): SGHDN, FVKESK. There are 17 residues in the CDR3. The V end was cut by 3 bases, the J end by 5 bases, with 20 bases between. CDR3 region: CASSHRFVRRENNEQFF. The CDR3 nucleotides read TGTGCCAGCAGCCACCGTTTCGTGCGGCGCGAGAACAATGAGCAGTTCTTC.

The V call is TRBV30, the J call TRBJ2-7; D is perhaps TRBD2 (6 bases). CDR3 size: 16 residues. Germline lookup yields CDR1 GTSNPN and CDR2 SVGIG (reference sequence). With 3 bases removed from V and 0 bases from J, the gap between germline ends came to 18 bases. The CDR3 protein is CAWSPPYGGSSYEQYF. In DNA form, the CDR3 reads TGTGCCTGGAGCCCCCCTTATGGAGGGAGCTCCTACGAGCAGTACTTC.

This clone was counted a few times. The rearrangement joins TRBV4-2 to TRBJ2-1, with a possible D match to TRBD1 (6 bases). The V gene's germline CDR1 is LGHNA and CDR2 YNFKEQ. Between the trimmed V and J ends, which lost 0 bases and 2 bases, there was a span of 11 bases. This CDR3 region has 16 residues. CDR3 sequence: CASSQDSQGAYNEQFF. The CDR3 DNA is TGTGCCAGCAGCCAAGATTCACAGGGCGCCTACAATGAGCAGTTCTTC.